This record looks at one TCR beta chain sequence and its context. The antigen remains undetermined. Noted time point: proximal margin of the surgical specimen (macroscopically non-inflamed). The data were obtained in a study of T cell repertoires in ileal Crohn's disease. Study-level background: At surgery, 35% of patients smoked, with median disease duration about eight years. The MI sample came from the proximal margin of the surgical specimen. Study results and caveats: Clonal expansions were more frequent in active smokers than non-smokers at surgery. All patients with clonality above 26.8% had endoscopic recurrence.

The repertoire was sequenced with immunoSEQ multiplex PCR; TCRdb's copy has only in-frame clones and lacks some. The table has about 7,200 clones, around two thirds seen once. The CDR3 spans 15 residues. V shed 3 bases, J shed 8 bases, and the junction held 10 bases outside the gene matches. The germline V gene encodes CDR1 MNHEY and CDR2 SMNVEV (reference sequence). The clonotype originates from an adult with Crohn's disease. Sequencing was carried out using ileal tissue. The genes are TRBV27 and TRBJ2-1; 7 nucleotides match TRBD2. Written as DNA, the CDR3 is TGTGCCAGCAGTTTGGGCGGGAGCGGGTTCGATGAGCAGTTCTTC. It translates to CASSLGGSGFDEQFF.